This T cell receptor (beta chain) was sequenced in a study of blood T cell repertoires in COVID-19. In the study overall: Material from acute and convalescent COVID-19 was sourced from the United States, Italy and Spain. The analysed material was cDNA or gDNA that came from T cells, B-cell-depleted T cells, or PBMCs.

Under the authors' procedure: Amplification from reference gene primers served as the basis for estimated nucleated cell counts. Measured with immunoSEQ multiplex PCR; TCRdb has only the in-frame clones, and not every one. That table supplies the V and J calls and clone size; D and trimming were determined from the DNA. The sample shows roughly 350,000 clones, about 90% of them seen only once. CDR1 MNHNS and CDR2 SASEGT come from the germline V gene. The V end was cut by 2 bases, the J end by 3 bases, with 14 bases between. CDR3 length equals 16 residues. The chain joins TRBV6-1 to TRBJ1-3; the D is unclear. The sequenced sample was peripheral blood. This receptor was obtained from a woman younger than 35 who had recovered from COVID-19. The CDR3 DNA reads as TGTGCCAGCAGTGAAAATGTAGTTCTCTATGGAAACACCATATATTTT. This codes for CASSENVVLYGNTIYF.